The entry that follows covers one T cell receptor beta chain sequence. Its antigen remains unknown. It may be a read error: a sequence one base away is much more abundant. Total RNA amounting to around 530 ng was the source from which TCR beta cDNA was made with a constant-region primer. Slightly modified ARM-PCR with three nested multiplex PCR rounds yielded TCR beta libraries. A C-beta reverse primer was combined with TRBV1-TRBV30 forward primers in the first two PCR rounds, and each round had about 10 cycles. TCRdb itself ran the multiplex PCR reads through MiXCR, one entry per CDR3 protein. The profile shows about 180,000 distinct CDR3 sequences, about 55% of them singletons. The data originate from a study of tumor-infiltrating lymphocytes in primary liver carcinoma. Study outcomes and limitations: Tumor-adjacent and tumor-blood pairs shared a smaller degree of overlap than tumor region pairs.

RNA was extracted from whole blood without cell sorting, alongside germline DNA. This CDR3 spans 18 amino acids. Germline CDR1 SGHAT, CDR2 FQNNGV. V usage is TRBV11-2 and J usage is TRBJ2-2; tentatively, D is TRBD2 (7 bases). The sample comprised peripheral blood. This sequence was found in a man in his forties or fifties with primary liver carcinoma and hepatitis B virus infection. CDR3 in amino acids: CASSLNRLRGANTGGLFF. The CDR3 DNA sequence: TGTGCCAGCAGCTTAAACAGGCTCCGGGGGGCCAACACCGGGGGGCTGTTTTTT. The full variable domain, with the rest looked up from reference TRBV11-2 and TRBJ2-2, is EAGVAQSPRYKIIEKRQSVAFWCNPISGHATLYWYQQILGQGPKLLIQFQNNGVVDDSQLPKDRFSAERLKGVDSTLKIQPAKLEDSAVYLCASSLNRLRGANTGGLFFGEGSRLTVL.